One and the same sample provided the 23 T cell receptor beta chains below, sequenced in a study of T-cell reconstitution after alpha-beta-depleted transplantation in children. The TCRbeta library was prepared with unique molecular identifiers. TCRdb re-derived calls from the PCR reads in MiXCR, one entry per CDR3 protein. There are a few hundred thousand distinct CDR3 sequences in the sample; roughly 7.8% occur only once, and about 9.1% lies in the top ten. The antigens these receptors bind are not known. Whole-study results and caveats: Newly produced T cells mostly provided counts and TCRbeta diversity after one year, as hyperexpanded clones declined.

Sequencing used peripheral blood, obtained 360 days after TCRalphabeta/CD19-depleted stem cell transplant. These receptors were taken from a female patient between 2 and 15 years old who had a stem cell transplant for Fanconi anemia, so the T cells may come from the graft donor.

This clonotype was counted only a few times. The V call is TRBV4-1, the J call TRBJ2-3; D may be TRBD2 (5 bases). Trimming pared 0 bases from V and 10 bases from J, leaving 11 bases between. This CDR3 is built from 13 residues. Germline values: CDR1 MGHRA, CDR2 YSYEKL. The CDR3 loop reads CASSQDGTRAQYF. Written as DNA, the CDR3 is TGCGCCAGCAGCCAAGATGGTACTAGGGCGCAGTATTTT.

In regard to this clonotype: Because the CDR3 is missing its conserved closing phenylalanine or tryptophan, this is likely a read error. This chain joins TRBV11-2 and TRBJ1-2; D is perhaps TRBD1 (5 bases). Germline-derived CDR1 and CDR2 are SGHAT and FQNNGV. Trimming cost V 5 bases and J 3 bases, with 16 bases left between them. The CDR3 runs to 15 residues. The CDR3 sequence is CASSPRTKTDYGYTY. The CDR3 DNA reads as TGTGCCAGCAGCCCTCGGACAAAGACGGACTATGGCTACACCTAC.

The chain combines TRBV6-2 or TRBV6-3 with TRBJ2-7; possible D gene TRBD1, 6 bases. With 10 bases removed from V and 7 bases from J, the gap between germline ends came to 17 bases. This CDR3 comprises 12 residues. Germline loops: CDR1 MNHEY, CDR2 SVGEGT. CDR3 residues: CATNRDTDEQYF. The CDR3 region has the DNA TGTGCCACTAACAGGGATACGGATGAGCAGTACTTC.

This clonotype was recorded at least ten times. V usage is TRBV20-1 and J usage is TRBJ2-2, with D uncertain. The V gene lost 7 bases and the J gene lost 1 base, with 13 bases spanning the gap. Germline lookup yields CDR1 DFQATT and CDR2 SNEGSKA (reference sequence). This CDR3 comprises 14 residues. As DNA, the CDR3 is TGCAGTGTCAACACCATATTGAACACCGGGGAGCTGTTTTTT. Protein sequence: CSVNTILNTGELFF.

This clonotype was seen at least ten times. The rearrangement joins TRBV7-9 to TRBJ2-3; the D is unclear. This CDR3 is 14 amino acids long. Germline values: CDR1 SEHNR, CDR2 FQNEAQ (reference sequence). V lost 5 bases to trimming and J lost 1 base, with 10 bases between them. The CDR3 region is CASSTTLRTDTQYF. Here the CDR3 DNA reads TGTGCCAGCAGCACCACCTTACGCACAGATACGCAGTATTTT.

The V and J genes are TRBV7-6 and TRBJ1-6; weak D call: TRBD1 (5 bases). The CDR3 totals 13 residues. Trimming removed 5 bases at V and 10 bases at J, with 12 bases between. The germline V gene has CDR1 SGHVS and CDR2 FNYEAQ. This chain's CDR3 is CASSPGRGSPLHF. The CDR3 bases are TGTGCCAGCAGCCCGGGACGTGGATCACCCCTCCACTTT.

The table lists this clonotype with many counts. The rearrangement links TRBV5-1 to TRBJ2-7; 9 bases agree with TRBD1. Trimming removed 5 bases from V and 1 base from J; junction bases left unmatched: 4. The length of the CDR3 is 14 residues. The germline CDR1 and CDR2 sequences are SGHRS and YFSETQ. CDR3 bases: TGCGCCAGCAGGTTTGGGACAGGGTCCTACGAGCAGTACTTC. It is translated as CASRFGTGSYEQYF. The full variable domain, rest sourced from reference TRBV5-1 and TRBJ2-7, is KAGVTQTPRYLIKTRGQQVTLSCSPISGHRSVSWYQQTPGQGLQFLFEYFSETQRNKGNFPGRFSGRQFSNSRSEMNVSTLELGDSALYLCASRFGTGSYEQYFGPGTRLTVT.

This clonotype turned up a few times. V and J are TRBV6-4 and TRBJ2-3, with TRBD2 matching over 9 bases. V gave up 6 bases and J gave up 1 base; unmatched junction bases: 5. The CDR3 extends over 15 amino acids. Looked up from germline, CDR1 is MRHNA and CDR2 is SNTAGT. CDR3 coding DNA: TGTGCCAGCAGCCCCTCTAGCGGGGGCACAGATACGCAGTATTTT. Amino acid sequence: CASSPSSGGTDTQYF.

This clonotype was seen repeatedly, ten times or more. The chain employs TRBV10-3 and TRBJ2-1; D is possibly TRBD1 (6 bases). Looked up from germline, CDR1 is ENHRY and CDR2 is SYGVKD. This CDR3 is built from 16 residues. V was trimmed by 1 base and J by 5 bases, leaving 15 bases between them. The CDR3 loop reads CAISEWGPLKDNEQFF. The CDR3 DNA sequence: TGTGCCATCAGTGAGTGGGGGCCCCTTAAAGACAATGAGCAGTTCTTC.

The sample holds a few counts of this clonotype. V gene TRBV6-1 combines with J gene TRBJ2-2; the D is unclear. The V end lost 0 bases, the J end lost 9 bases, and 14 bases lay between the germline ends. Per the germline V gene, CDR1 is MNHNS and CDR2 is SASEGT. The CDR3 extends over 15 amino acids. CDR3 sequence: CASSEALSGIRELFF. The CDR3 bases are TGTGCCAGCAGTGAAGCGCTGAGTGGGATACGGGAGCTGTTTTTT.

This clonotype came up many times. CDR3 protein: CASSAGTVRDTQYF. The DNA for the CDR3 is TGTGCCAGCAGCGCAGGGACAGTCCGAGATACGCAGTATTTT. The chain has TRBV11-2 and TRBJ2-3, with 7 bases aligning to TRBD1. Germline trimming cut 5 bases from V and 5 bases from J; bases unmatched to any gene: 7. The CDR3 length is 14 residues. Germline CDR1 reads SGHAT; CDR2 reads FQNNGV.

The chain carries TRBV6-1 and TRBJ2-2; TRBD2 agrees at 7 bases. Germline CDR1 MNHNS, CDR2 SASEGT. Germline trimming cut 5 bases from V and 4 bases from J; bases unmatched to any gene: 10. CDR3 length equals 16 residues. CDR3 sequence (DNA): TGTGCCAGCAGTACGGGACTACATCAGGGCACCGGGGAGCTGTTTTTT. Protein: CASSTGLHQGTGELFF.

This clonotype was observed at least ten times. V gene TRBV9 combines with J gene TRBJ2-1; 7 nucleotides align to TRBD1. The junction had 24 bases not matched to a gene; V was cut back by 3 bases and J by 0 bases. This CDR3 spans 22 amino acids. Germline assignment: CDR1 SGDLS and CDR2 YYNGEE. The CDR3 protein is CASSGGPGQDERIISSYNEQFF. In DNA, the CDR3 is TGTGCCAGCAGCGGTGGACCTGGACAGGACGAAAGAATAATCAGCTCCTACAATGAGCAGTTCTTC.

There are many counts of this clonotype. Written as DNA, the CDR3 is TGCGCCAGCAGCTTTTCAGCGGTTCCGCTGGAAGATACGCAGTATTTT. Amino acids: CASSFSAVPLEDTQYF. The chain carries TRBV5-1 and TRBJ2-3; possibly TRBD2 for D (5 bases). This CDR3 has 16 amino acids. Trimming removed 2 bases at V and 5 bases at J, with 18 bases between. Per the germline V gene, CDR1 is SGHRS and CDR2 is YFSETQ.

This clonotype has a count of ten or more. V usage is TRBV12-3 or TRBV12-4 and J usage is TRBJ2-3; unclear D gene. V shed 7 bases and J shed 1 base, with 18 bases lying between them. CDR3 size: 16 residues. For the CDR3, the DNA is TGTGCCAGCACATCGCGTTCTATTGTTGGCACAGATACGCAGTATTTT. This encodes CASTSRSIVGTDTQYF.

This chain uses TRBV20-1 with TRBJ2-1; 9 nucleotides match TRBD2. Trimming removed 5 bases from V and 2 bases from J; junction bases left unmatched: 4. The CDR3 covers 14 residues. Germline V gene lookup returns CDR1 DFQATT and CDR2 SNEGSKA (reference sequence). Here the CDR3 DNA reads TGCAGTGCTCCGTTAGCGGGGGCCTACAATGAGCAGTTCTTC. This gives the protein CSAPLAGAYNEQFF.

The rearrangement uses TRBV27 and TRBJ1-1; TRBD1 is a possible D gene (5 bases). V lost 6 bases, J lost 4 bases, and 18 bases lay in between. Germline CDR1 MNHEY, CDR2 SMNVEV (reference sequence). The CDR3 sequence is 15 residues long. The DNA for the CDR3 is TGTGCCAGCAGGCCGACTACGGGCGGGGCCACTGAAGCTTTCTTT. Its translation: CASRPTTGGATEAFF.

This clonotype was detected only a few times. The chain's CDR3 is CASSQGGTIEAFF. The CDR3 nucleotides are TGTGCCAGCAGCCAGGGGGGCACGATTGAAGCTTTCTTT. The V call is TRBV3-1, the J call TRBJ1-1, with D perhaps TRBD1 (6 bases). CDR1 is LGHDT, CDR2 YNNKEL, per germline (reference sequence). Between the trimmed V and J ends, which lost 3 bases and 7 bases, there was a span of 12 bases. There are 13 residues in the CDR3.

This clonotype was seen repeatedly, ten times or more. The V call is TRBV29-1, the J call TRBJ2-6; D might be TRBD2 (6 bases). V gave up 7 bases and J gave up 4 bases, with 23 bases separating them. CDR1 and CDR2 from the germline V gene are SQVTM and ANQGSEA. CDR3 length equals 17 residues. The CDR3 DNA reads TGCAGCGCTTCGTCCGGGACTGGGGTTTACGGGGCCAACGTCCTGACTTTC. As protein: CSASSGTGVYGANVLTF.

This clonotype showed up many times. The rearrangement joins TRBV20-1 to TRBJ2-1; D is perhaps TRBD1 (6 bases). Germline values: CDR1 DFQATT, CDR2 SNEGSKA (reference sequence). Between the trimmed V and J ends, which lost 2 bases and 12 bases, there was a span of 11 bases. The CDR3 totals 11 residues. CDR3 protein: CSARHPRGQFF. CDR3 coding DNA: TGCAGTGCTAGACATCCCAGGGGGCAGTTCTTC.

Only a few counts were recorded for this clonotype. The rearrangement links TRBV7-2 to TRBJ1-5; D possibly corresponds to TRBD1 (5 bases). Germline CDR1 and CDR2: SGHTA and FQGNSA. The V gene lost 5 bases and the J gene lost 7 bases, with 12 bases spanning the gap. This CDR3 comprises 13 residues. CDR3 sequence: CASSIRVGQPQHF. CDR3 nucleotides: TGTGCCAGCAGCATCAGGGTAGGGCAGCCCCAGCATTTT. The entire variable domain, with the rest obtained from reference TRBV7-2 and TRBJ1-5, is as follows: GAGVSQSPSNKVTEKGKDVELRCDPISGHTALYWYRQSLGQGLEFLIYFQGNSAPDKSGLPSDRFSAERTGGSVSTLTIQRTQQEDSAVYLCASSIRVGQPQHFGDGTRLSIL.

The chain uses TRBV7-6 and TRBJ1-2; D not certain. The CDR3 loop spans 13 amino acids. The ends were cut back, 5 bases at V and 1 base at J, with 8 bases in the middle. Germline loops: CDR1 SGHVS, CDR2 FNYEAQ. The CDR3 loop is CASSTGLNYGYTF. DNA of the CDR3: TGTGCCAGCAGCACGGGCCTTAACTATGGCTACACCTTC.

This clonotype was recorded many times. The V call is TRBV10-3, the J call TRBJ1-1, with no clear D. This CDR3 comprises 12 residues. Trimming pared 7 bases from V and 7 bases from J, leaving 13 bases between. Germline CDR1 ENHRY, CDR2 SYGVKD. DNA for the CDR3: TGTGCCATCACCGAGAGGGAGGGTGAAGCTTTCTTT. Translated: CAITEREGEAFF.